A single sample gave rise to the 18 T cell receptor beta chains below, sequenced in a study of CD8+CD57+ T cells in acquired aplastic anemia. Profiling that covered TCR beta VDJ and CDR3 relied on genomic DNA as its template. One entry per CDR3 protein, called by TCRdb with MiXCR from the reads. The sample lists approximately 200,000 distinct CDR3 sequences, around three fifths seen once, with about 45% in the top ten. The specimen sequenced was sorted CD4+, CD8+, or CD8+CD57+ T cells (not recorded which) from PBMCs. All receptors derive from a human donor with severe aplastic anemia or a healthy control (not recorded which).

The CDR3 loop reads CATAMEGRMNTEAFF. For the CDR3, the DNA is TGCGCCACCGCGATGGAGGGACGCATGAACACTGAAGCTTTCTTT. The genes are TRBV5-1 and TRBJ1-1; weak D call: TRBD1 (5 bases). CDR1 is SGHRS, CDR2 YFSETQ, per germline. The CDR3 extends over 15 amino acids. The V gene lost 9 bases and the J gene lost 0 bases, with 18 bases spanning the gap.

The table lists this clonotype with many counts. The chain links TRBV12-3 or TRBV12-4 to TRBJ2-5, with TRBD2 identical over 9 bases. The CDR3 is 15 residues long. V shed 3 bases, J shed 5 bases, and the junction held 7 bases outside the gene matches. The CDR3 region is CASSFGGGAGETQYF. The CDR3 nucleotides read TGTGCCAGCAGTTTCGGCGGGGGGGCTGGGGAGACCCAGTACTTC.

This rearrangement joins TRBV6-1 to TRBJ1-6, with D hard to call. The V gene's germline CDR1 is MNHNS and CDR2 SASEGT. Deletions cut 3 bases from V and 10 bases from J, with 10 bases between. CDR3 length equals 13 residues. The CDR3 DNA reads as TGTGCCAGCAGTGATGGGCTGGGGTCACCCCTCCACTTT. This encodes CASSDGLGSPLHF.

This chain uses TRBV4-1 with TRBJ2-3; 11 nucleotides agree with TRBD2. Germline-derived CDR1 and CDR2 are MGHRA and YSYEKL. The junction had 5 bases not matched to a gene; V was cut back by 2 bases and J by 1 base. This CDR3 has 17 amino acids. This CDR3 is CASSQPGLAGGTDTQYF. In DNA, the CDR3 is TGCGCCAGCAGCCAACCTGGACTAGCGGGCGGCACAGATACGCAGTATTTT.

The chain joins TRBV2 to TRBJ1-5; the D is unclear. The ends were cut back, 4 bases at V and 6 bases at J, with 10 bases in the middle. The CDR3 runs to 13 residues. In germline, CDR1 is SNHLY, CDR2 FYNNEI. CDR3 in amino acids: CASSVGGSQPQHF. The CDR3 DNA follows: TGTGCCAGCAGTGTCGGCGGGAGTCAGCCCCAGCATTTT.

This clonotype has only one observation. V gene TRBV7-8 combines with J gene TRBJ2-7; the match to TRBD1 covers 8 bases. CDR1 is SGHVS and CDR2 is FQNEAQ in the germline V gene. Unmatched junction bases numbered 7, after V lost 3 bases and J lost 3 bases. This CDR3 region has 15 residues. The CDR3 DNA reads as TGTGCCAGCAGCTTCACCGGACAGGGTTACTACGAGCAGTACTTC. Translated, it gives CASSFTGQGYYEQYF.

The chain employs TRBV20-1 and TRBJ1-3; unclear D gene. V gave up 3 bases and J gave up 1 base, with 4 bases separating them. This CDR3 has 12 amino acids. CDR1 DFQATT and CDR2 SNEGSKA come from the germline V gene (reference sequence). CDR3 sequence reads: CSARSSGNTIYF. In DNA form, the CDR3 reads TGCAGTGCTAGGTCGTCTGGAAACACCATATATTTT.

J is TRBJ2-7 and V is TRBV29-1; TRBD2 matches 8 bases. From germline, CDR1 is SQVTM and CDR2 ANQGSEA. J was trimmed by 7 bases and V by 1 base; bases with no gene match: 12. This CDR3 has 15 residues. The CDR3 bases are TGCAGCGTTGAAGTAGCTAGCGGGTTCGCGTGGGAGCAGTACTTC. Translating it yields CSVEVASGFAWEQYF.

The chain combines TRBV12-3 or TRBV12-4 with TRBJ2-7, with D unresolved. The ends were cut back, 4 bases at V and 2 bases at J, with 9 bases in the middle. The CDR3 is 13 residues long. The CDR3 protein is CASSYSATYEQYF. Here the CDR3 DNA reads TGTGCCAGCAGTTACTCAGCCACCTACGAGCAGTACTTC.

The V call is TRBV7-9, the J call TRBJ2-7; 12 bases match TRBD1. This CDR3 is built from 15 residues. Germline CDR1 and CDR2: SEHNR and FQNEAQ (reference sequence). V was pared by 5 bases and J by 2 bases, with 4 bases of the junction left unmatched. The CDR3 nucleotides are TGTGCCAGCAGCCCGGGACAGGGGGCAACCTACGAGCAGTACTTC. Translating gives CASSPGQGATYEQYF.

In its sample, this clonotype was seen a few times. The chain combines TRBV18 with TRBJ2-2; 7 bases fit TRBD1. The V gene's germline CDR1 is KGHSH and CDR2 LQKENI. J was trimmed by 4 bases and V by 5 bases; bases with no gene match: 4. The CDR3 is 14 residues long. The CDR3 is CASSAGGGTGELFF. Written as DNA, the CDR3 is TGTGCCAGCTCAGCAGGGGGTGGCACCGGGGAGCTGTTTTTT.

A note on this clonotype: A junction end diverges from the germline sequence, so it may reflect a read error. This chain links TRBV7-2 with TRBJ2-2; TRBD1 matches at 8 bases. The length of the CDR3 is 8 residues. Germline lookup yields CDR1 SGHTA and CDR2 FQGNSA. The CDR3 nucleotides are TGTGCCAGCAGCAACAGGGGGTTT. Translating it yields CASSNRGF.

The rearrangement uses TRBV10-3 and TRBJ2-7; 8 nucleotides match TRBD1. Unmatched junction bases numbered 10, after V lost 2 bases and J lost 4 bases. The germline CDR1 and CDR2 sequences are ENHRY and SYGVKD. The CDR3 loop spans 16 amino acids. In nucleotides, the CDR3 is TGTGCCATCAGTGAGGATCGACAGGGGTTGCGGTACGAGCAGTACTTC. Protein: CAISEDRQGLRYEQYF.

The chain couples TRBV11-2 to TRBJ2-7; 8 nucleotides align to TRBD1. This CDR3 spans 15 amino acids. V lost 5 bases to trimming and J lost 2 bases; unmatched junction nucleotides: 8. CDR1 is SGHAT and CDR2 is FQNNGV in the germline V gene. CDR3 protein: CASSNTGTGAYEQYF. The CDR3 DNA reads TGTGCCAGCAGCAATACCGGGACAGGAGCCTACGAGCAGTACTTC. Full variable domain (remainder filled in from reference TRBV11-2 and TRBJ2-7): EAGVAQSPRYKIIEKRQSVAFWCNPISGHATLYWYQQILGQGPKLLIQFQNNGVVDDSQLPKDRFSAERLKGVDSTLKIQPAKLEDSAVYLCASSNTGTGAYEQYFGPGTRLTVT.

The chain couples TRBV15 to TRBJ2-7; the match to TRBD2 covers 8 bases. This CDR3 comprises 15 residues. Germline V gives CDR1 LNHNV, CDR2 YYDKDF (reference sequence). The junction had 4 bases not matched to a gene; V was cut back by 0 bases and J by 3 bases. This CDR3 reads CATSRDRGGSYEQYF. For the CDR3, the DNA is TGTGCCACCAGCAGAGATCGGGGGGGTAGCTACGAGCAGTACTTC.

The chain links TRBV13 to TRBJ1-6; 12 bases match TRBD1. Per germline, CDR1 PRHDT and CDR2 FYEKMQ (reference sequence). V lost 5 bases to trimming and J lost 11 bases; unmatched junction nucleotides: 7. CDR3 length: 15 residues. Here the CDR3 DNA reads TGTGCCAGCAGCCTGCCGGGGACAGGGGGCGCACCCCTCCACTTT. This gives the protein CASSLPGTGGAPLHF.

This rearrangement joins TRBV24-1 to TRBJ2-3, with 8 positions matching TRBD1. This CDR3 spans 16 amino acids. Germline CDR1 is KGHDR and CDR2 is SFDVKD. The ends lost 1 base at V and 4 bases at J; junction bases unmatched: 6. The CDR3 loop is CATSDLQGEVADTQYF. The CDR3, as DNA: TGTGCCACCAGTGATTTACAGGGGGAGGTAGCAGATACGCAGTATTTT.

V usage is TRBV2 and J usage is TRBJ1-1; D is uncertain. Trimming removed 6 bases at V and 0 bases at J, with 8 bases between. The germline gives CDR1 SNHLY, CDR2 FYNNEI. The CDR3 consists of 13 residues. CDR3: CASRLGMNTEAFF. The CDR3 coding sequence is TGTGCCAGCAGATTGGGAATGAACACTGAAGCTTTCTTT. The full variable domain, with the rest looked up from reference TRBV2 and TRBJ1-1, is EPEVTQTPSHQVTQMGQEVILRCVPISNHLYFYWYRQILGQKVEFLVSFYNNEISEKSEIFDDQFSVERPDGSNFTLKIRSTKLEDSAMYFCASRLGMNTEAFFGQGTRLTVV.